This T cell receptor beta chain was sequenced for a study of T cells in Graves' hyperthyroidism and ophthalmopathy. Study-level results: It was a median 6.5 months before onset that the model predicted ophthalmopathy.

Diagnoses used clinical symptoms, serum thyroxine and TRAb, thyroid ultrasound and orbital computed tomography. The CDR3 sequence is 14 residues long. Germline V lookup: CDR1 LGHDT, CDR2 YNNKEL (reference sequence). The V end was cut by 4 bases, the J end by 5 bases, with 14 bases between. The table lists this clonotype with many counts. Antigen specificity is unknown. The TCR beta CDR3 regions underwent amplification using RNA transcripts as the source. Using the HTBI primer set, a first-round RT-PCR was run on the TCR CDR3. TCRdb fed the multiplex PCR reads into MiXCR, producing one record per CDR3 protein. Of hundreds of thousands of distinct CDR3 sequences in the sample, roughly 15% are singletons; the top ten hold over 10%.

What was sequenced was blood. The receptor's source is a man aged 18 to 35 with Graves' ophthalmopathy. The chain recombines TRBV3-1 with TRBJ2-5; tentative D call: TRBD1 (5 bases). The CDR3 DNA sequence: TGTGCCAGCAGCCTGACAGCGCCACGTGAGACCCAGTACTTC. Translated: CASSLTAPRETQYF.